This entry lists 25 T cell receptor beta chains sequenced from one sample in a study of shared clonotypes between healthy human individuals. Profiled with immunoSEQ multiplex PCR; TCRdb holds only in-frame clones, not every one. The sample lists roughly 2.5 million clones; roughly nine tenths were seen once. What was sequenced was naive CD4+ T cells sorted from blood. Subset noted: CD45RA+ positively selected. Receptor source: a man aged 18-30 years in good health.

The CDR3 region is CASSKGQVLDTQYF. In DNA form, the CDR3 reads TGTGCCAGTAGTAAAGGACAGGTTCTGGATACGCAGTATTTT. J is TRBJ2-3 and V is TRBV19; TRBD1 agrees at 7 bases. CDR1 is LNHDA, CDR2 SQIVND, per germline (reference sequence). The CDR3 totals 14 residues. Germline trimming cut 4 bases from V and 6 bases from J; bases unmatched to any gene: 7. The whole variable domain, filled in from reference TRBV19 and TRBJ2-3, reads DGGITQSPKYLFRKEGQNVTLSCEQNLNHDAMYWYRQDPGQGLRLIYYSQIVNDFQKGDIAEGYSVSREKKESFPLTVTSAQKNPTAFYLCASSKGQVLDTQYFGPGTRLTVL.

CDR3 sequence reads: CASSLGVQGADTQYF. The CDR3 DNA sequence: TGTGCCAGCAGCTTAGGTGTACAGGGAGCAGATACGCAGTATTTT. The chain combines TRBV7-9 with TRBJ2-3, with a possible D match to TRBD1 (6 bases). This CDR3 is 15 amino acids long. Germline assignment: CDR1 SEHNR and CDR2 FQNEAQ (reference sequence). V lost 1 base to trimming and J lost 4 bases, with 12 bases between them. Combining the CDR3 with reference TRBV7-9 and TRBJ2-3 gives the whole variable domain DTGVSQNPRHKITKRGQNVTFRCDPISEHNRLYWYRQTLGQGPEFLTYFQNEAQLEKSRLLSDRFSAERPKGSFSTLEIQRTEQGDSAMYLCASSLGVQGADTQYFGPGTRLTVL.

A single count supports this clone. DNA of the CDR3: TGTGCCAGCAGCATAGCGGGGGATACAGATACGCAGTATTTT. This sequence encodes CASSIAGDTDTQYF. This chain connects TRBV5-4 to TRBJ2-3; the match to TRBD2 covers 9 bases. The CDR3 has 14 amino acids. The junction had 3 bases not matched to a gene; V was cut back by 4 bases and J by 3 bases. Germline values: CDR1 SGHNT, CDR2 YYREEE (reference sequence).

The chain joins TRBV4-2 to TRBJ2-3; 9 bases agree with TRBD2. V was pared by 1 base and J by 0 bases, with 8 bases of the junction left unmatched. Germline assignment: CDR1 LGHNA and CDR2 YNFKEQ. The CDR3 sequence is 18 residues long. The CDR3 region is CASSQVSGGSPSTDTQYF. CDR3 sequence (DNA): TGTGCCAGCAGCCAAGTTAGCGGGGGTTCCCCTAGCACAGATACGCAGTATTTT.

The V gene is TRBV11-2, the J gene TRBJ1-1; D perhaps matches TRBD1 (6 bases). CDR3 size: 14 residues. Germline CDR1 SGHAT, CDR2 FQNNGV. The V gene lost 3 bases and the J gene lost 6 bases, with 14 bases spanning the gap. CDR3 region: CASSLDSVSAEAFF. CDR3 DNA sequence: TGTGCCAGCAGCTTGGACAGCGTTAGCGCTGAAGCTTTCTTT.

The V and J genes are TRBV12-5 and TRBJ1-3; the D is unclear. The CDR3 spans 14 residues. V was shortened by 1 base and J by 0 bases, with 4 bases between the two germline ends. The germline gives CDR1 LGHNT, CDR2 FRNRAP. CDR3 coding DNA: TGTGCTAGTGGTTTGGGCCGCTCTGGAAACACCATATATTTT. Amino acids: CASGLGRSGNTIYF.

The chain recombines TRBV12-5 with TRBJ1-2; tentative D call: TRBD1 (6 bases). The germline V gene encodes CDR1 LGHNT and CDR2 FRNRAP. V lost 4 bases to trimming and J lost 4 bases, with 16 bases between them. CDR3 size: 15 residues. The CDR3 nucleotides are TGTGCTAGTGGTTCGCCCCTACAGGGCGGCTATGGCTACACCTTC. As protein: CASGSPLQGGYGYTF. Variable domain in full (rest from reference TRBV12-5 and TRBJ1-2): DARVTQTPRHKVTEMGQEVTMRCQPILGHNTVFWYRQTMMQGLELLAYFRNRAPLDDSGMPKDRFSAEMPDATLATLKIQPSEPRDSAVYFCASGSPLQGGYGYTFGSGTRLTVV.

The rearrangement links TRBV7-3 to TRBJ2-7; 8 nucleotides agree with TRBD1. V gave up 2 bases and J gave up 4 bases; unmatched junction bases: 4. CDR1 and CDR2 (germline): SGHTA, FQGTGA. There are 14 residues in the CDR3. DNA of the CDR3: TGTGCCAGCAGCTTACAAGGACAGGGATACGAGCAGTACTTC. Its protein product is CASSLQGQGYEQYF.

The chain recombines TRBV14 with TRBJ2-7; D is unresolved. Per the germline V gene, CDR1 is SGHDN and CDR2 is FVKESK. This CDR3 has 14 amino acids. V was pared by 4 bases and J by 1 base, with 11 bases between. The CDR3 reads CASSRQGLSYEQYF. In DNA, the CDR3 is TGTGCCAGCAGCCGCCAAGGTTTATCCTACGAGCAGTACTTC. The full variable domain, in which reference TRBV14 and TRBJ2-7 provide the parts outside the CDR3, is EAGVTQFPSHSVIEKGQTVTLRCDPISGHDNLYWYRRVMGKEIKFLLHFVKESKQDESGMPNNRFLAERTGGTYSTLKVQPAELEDSGVYFCASSRQGLSYEQYFGPGTRLTVT.

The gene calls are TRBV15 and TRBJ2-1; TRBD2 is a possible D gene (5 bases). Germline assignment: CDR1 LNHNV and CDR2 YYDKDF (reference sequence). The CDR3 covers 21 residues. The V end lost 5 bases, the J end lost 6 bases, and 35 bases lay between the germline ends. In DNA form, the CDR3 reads TGTGCCACCAGCCGGGAAGAGGTCGGCCAGCGGTTCACGACGATCTTCAATGAGCAGTTCTTC. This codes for CATSREEVGQRFTTIFNEQFF.

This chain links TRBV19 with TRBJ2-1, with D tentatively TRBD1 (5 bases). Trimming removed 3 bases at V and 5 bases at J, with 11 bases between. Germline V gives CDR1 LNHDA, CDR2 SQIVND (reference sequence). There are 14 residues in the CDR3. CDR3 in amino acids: CASSIRQLDNEQFF. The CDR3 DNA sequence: TGTGCCAGTAGTATCCGACAGCTAGACAATGAGCAGTTCTTC. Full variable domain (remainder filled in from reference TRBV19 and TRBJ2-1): DGGITQSPKYLFRKEGQNVTLSCEQNLNHDAMYWYRQDPGQGLRLIYYSQIVNDFQKGDIAEGYSVSREKKESFPLTVTSAQKNPTAFYLCASSIRQLDNEQFFGPGTRLTVL.

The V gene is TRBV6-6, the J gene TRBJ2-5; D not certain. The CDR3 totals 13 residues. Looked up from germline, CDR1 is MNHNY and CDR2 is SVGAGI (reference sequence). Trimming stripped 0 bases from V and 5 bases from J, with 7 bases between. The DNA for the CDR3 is TGTGCCAGCAGTTACTCGATATTGGAGACCCAGTACTTC. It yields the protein CASSYSILETQYF.

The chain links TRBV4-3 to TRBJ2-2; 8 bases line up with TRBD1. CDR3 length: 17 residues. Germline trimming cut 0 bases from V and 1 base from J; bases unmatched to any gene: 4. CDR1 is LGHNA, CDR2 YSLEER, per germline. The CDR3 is CASSQDFGQGNTGELFF. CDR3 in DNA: TGCGCCAGCAGCCAAGATTTCGGACAGGGGAACACCGGGGAGCTGTTTTTT.

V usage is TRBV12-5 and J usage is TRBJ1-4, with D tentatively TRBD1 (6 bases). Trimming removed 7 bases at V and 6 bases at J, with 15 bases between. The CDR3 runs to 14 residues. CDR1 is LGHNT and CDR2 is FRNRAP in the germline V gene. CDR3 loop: CASAGGPSYEKLFF. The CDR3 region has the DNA TGTGCTAGTGCCGGGGGGCCTTCTTATGAAAAACTGTTTTTT.

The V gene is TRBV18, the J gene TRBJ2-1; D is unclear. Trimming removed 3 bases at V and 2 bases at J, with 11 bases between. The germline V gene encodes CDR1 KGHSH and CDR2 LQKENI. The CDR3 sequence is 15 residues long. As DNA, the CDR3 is TGTGCCAGCTCACCCCCAGCAGGCGCCTACAATGAGCAGTTCTTC. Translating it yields CASSPPAGAYNEQFF.

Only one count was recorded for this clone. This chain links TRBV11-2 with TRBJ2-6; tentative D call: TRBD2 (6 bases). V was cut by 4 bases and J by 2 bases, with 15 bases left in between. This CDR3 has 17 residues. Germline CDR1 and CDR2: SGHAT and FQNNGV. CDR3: CASSSRDGFTGANVLTF. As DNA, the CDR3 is TGTGCCAGCAGCTCGCGGGACGGTTTCACTGGGGCCAACGTCCTGACTTTC.

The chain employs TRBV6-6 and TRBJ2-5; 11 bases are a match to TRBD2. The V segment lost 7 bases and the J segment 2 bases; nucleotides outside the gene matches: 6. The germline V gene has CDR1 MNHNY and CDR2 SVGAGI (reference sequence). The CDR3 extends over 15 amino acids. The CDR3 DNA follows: TGTGCCAGCATGCTAGCGGGGGGTGTGCAAGAGACCCAGTACTTC. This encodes CASMLAGGVQETQYF.

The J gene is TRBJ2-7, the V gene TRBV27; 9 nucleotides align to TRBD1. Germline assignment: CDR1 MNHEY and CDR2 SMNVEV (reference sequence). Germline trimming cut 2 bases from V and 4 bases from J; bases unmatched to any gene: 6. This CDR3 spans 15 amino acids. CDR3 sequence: CASSLGQGNGYEQYF. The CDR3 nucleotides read TGTGCCAGCAGTTTAGGACAGGGGAATGGATACGAGCAGTACTTC.

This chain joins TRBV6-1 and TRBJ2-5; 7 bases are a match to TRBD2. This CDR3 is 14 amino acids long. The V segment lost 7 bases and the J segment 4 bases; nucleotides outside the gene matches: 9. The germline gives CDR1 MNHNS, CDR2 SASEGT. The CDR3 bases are TGTGCCAGCACCCTAGAACCGGGAGGAGAGACCCAGTACTTC. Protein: CASTLEPGGETQYF.

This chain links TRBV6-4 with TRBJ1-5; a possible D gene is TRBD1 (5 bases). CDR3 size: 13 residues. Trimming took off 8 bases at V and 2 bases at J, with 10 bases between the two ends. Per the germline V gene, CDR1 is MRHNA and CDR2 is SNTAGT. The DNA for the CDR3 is TGTGCCAGCGGTCAGGGAGGCAATCAGCCCCAGCATTTT. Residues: CASGQGGNQPQHF.

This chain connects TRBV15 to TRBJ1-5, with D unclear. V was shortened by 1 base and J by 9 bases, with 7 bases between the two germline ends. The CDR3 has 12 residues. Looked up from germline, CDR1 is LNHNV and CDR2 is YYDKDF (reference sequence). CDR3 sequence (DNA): TGTGCCACCAGCAGAGTCAATGGGCCCCAGCATTTT. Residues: CATSRVNGPQHF.

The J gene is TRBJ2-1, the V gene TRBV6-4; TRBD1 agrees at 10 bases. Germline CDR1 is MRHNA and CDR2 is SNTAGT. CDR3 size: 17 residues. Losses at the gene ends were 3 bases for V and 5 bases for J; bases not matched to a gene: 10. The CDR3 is CASSDYQGQGLHNEQFF. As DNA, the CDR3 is TGTGCCAGCAGTGATTATCAGGGACAGGGGTTGCACAATGAGCAGTTCTTC.

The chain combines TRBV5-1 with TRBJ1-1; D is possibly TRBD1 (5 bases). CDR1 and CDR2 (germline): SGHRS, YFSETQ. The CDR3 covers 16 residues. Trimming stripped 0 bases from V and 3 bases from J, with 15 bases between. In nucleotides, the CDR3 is TGCGCCAGCAGCTTGGTCGGGGGGTACGGTTACACTGAAGCTTTCTTT. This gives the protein CASSLVGGYGYTEAFF.

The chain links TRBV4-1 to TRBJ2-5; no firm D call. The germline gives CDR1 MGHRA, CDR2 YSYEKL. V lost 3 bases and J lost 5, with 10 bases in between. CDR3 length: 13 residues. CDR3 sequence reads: CASSQLLTETQYF. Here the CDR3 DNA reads TGCGCCAGCAGCCAGCTGCTTACCGAGACCCAGTACTTC.

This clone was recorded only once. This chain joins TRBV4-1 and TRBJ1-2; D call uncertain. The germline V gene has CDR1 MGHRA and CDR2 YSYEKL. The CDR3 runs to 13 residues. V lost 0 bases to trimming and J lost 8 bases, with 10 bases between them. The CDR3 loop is CASSQDRLGGYTF. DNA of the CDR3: TGCGCCAGCAGCCAAGATCGGTTAGGGGGCTACACCTTC.